The 14 T cell receptor beta chains below were found in one sample sequenced in a study of blood T cell repertoires in COVID-19. Sequencing used immunoSEQ multiplex PCR; TCRdb keeps in-frame clones, though not all of them. This table holds approximately 240,000 clones, 70% to 90% found once. Sequenced material: peripheral blood. The receptors come from a woman aged 40 to 49 who had recovered from COVID-19.

The chain recombines TRBV6-2 or TRBV6-3 with TRBJ1-2, with TRBD1 identical over 9 bases. The CDR3 is 13 residues long. J gave up 7 bases and V 0 bases, and 0 bases lay outside the gene matches. Germline lookup yields CDR1 MNHEY and CDR2 SVGEGT. The CDR3 loop reads CASSYSTGGGYTF. The CDR3 nucleotides read TGTGCCAGCAGTTACTCGACAGGGGGTGGCTACACCTTC.

The rearrangement uses TRBV6-2 or TRBV6-3 and TRBJ2-3; the D gene is possibly TRBD2 (5 bases). The CDR3 extends over 15 amino acids. Germline V gene sequence: CDR1 MNHEY, CDR2 SVGEGT. V dropped 2 bases and J dropped 2 bases, with 11 bases sitting between them. The CDR3 sequence: CASSYGELPTDTQYF. In DNA form, the CDR3 reads TGTGCCAGCAGTTACGGGGAGCTACCCACAGATACGCAGTATTTT.

The chain employs TRBV7-2 and TRBJ1-4; maybe TRBD1 (5 bases). Germline CDR1 SGHTA, CDR2 FQGNSA. Deletions cut 1 base from V and 8 bases from J, with 11 bases between. The CDR3 has 14 amino acids. The CDR3 nucleotides read TGTGCCAGCAGCTTAGGGGGGGGTCGGGAAAAACTGTTTTTT. This gives the protein CASSLGGGREKLFF.

A few counts support this clone. The V and J genes are TRBV19 and TRBJ1-6; possible D gene TRBD1, 5 bases. V lost 10 bases, J lost 6 bases, and 16 bases lay in between. CDR3 length equals 14 residues. CDR1 is LNHDA, CDR2 SQIVND, per germline (reference sequence). The CDR3 reads CATCGTGGNSPLHF. As DNA, the CDR3 is TGTGCCACGTGCGGGACCGGGGGTAATTCACCCCTCCACTTT.

This clone was observed once. The chain links TRBV2 to TRBJ1-1; 7 nucleotides match TRBD1. Germline CDR1 and CDR2: SNHLY and FYNNEI. Trimming at V came to 7 bases and at J to 0 bases, leaving 5 bases not matched to a gene. There are 14 residues in the CDR3. The CDR3 nucleotides read TGTGCCAGCACCCCACAGGGGATGAACACTGAAGCTTTCTTT. Its translation is CASTPQGMNTEAFF.

The chain recombines TRBV7-9 with TRBJ2-3, with 10 bases matching TRBD2. Germline lookup yields CDR1 SEHNR and CDR2 FQNEAQ (reference sequence). V dropped 2 bases and J dropped 2; count of bases not matched to a gene: 4. The CDR3 contains 16 residues. The CDR3 here is CASSLSGTSDTDTQYF. CDR3 DNA: TGTGCCAGCAGCTTATCCGGGACTAGCGACACAGATACGCAGTATTTT.

The CDR3 coding sequence is TGTGCCAGTAGTACGGCCAGGGGGAGCAATCAGCCCCAGCATTTT. It yields the protein CASSTARGSNQPQHF. The gene calls are TRBV19 and TRBJ1-5; 7 nucleotides match TRBD1. Per germline, CDR1 LNHDA and CDR2 SQIVND (reference sequence). V was clipped by 4 bases and J by 1 base; unmatched bases: 4. The CDR3 sequence is 15 residues long.

The table lists this clone with a count of one. The CDR3 DNA reads TGCGCCAGCAGCTTGAGGGGCTGGGGCACTGAAGCTTTCTTT. Protein: CASSLRGWGTEAFF. The V call is TRBV5-1, the J call TRBJ1-1; a possible D gene is TRBD1 (5 bases). The CDR3 is made up of 14 amino acids. Germline V CDR1 and CDR2: SGHRS, YFSETQ. The V and J ends lost 1 base and 4 bases respectively, with 11 bases between them.

V gene TRBV5-4 combines with J gene TRBJ1-2, with unresolved D. The germline V and J ends were trimmed by 2 bases and 1 base, with 12 bases remaining between them. The CDR3 sequence is 15 residues long. Germline assignment: CDR1 SGHNT and CDR2 YYREEE (reference sequence). The CDR3 loop reads CASSLGGSSNYGYTF. CDR3 sequence (DNA): TGTGCCAGCAGCTTAGGAGGCAGCAGTAACTATGGCTACACCTTC.

The chain links TRBV6-2 or TRBV6-3 to TRBJ2-3, with a possible D match to TRBD1 (5 bases). Germline V lookup: CDR1 MNHEY, CDR2 SVGEGT. The CDR3 spans 14 residues. Trimming shortened V by 5 bases and J by 2 bases, and 11 bases separated the two germline ends. The CDR3 is CASSPTDSTDTQYF. DNA for the CDR3: TGTGCCAGCAGTCCGACAGACTCCACAGATACGCAGTATTTT.

This chain connects TRBV6-5 to TRBJ2-5, with 7 nucleotides matching TRBD1. The CDR3 spans 16 residues. In germline, CDR1 is MNHEY, CDR2 SVGAGI. The ends lost 0 bases at V and 2 bases at J; junction bases unmatched: 6. The CDR3 DNA is TGTGCCAGCAGTTACTCGACAGGGCGCGGGCAAGAGACCCAGTACTTC. Its translation is CASSYSTGRGQETQYF.

The chain combines TRBV2 with TRBJ1-4; 7 bases line up with TRBD1. Germline CDR1 is SNHLY and CDR2 is FYNNEI. The ends lost 5 bases at V and 4 bases at J; junction bases unmatched: 10. The CDR3 consists of 16 residues. CDR3 region: CASSLNYRGINEKLFF. CDR3 coding DNA: TGTGCCAGCAGTCTTAACTACAGGGGAATTAATGAAAAACTGTTTTTT.

This chain links TRBV25-1 with TRBJ2-3, with 7 bases aligning to TRBD1. This CDR3 spans 15 amino acids. Germline assignment: CDR1 MGHDK and CDR2 SYGVNS. The V and J ends lost 4 bases and 4 bases, in that order; junction bases with no gene match: 8. The CDR3 reads CASSGSGGLADTQYF. Here the CDR3 DNA reads TGTGCCAGCAGTGGTTCAGGGGGTCTCGCAGATACGCAGTATTTT.

This chain uses TRBV7-9 with TRBJ1-1; 8 nucleotides agree with TRBD1. The CDR3 runs 15 residues. The trim removed 6 bases at V and 1 base at J, leaving 7 bases unmatched. CDR1 and CDR2 from the germline V gene are SEHNR and FQNEAQ (reference sequence). CDR3 bases: TGTGCCAGCAGTCTAAGGACAGGGCCGAACACTGAAGCTTTCTTT. The encoded protein is CASSLRTGPNTEAFF.